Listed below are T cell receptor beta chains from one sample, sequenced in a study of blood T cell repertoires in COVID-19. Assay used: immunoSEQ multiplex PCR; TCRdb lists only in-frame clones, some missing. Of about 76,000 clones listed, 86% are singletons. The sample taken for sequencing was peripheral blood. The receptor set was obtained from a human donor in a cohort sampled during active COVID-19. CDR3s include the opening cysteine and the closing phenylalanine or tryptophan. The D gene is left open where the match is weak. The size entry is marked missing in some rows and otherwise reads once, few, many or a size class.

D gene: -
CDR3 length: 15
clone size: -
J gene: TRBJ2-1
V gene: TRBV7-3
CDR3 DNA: TGTGCCAGCAGCTTAGGGGGAGGTAGAGGCAATGAGCAGTTCTTC
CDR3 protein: CASSLGGGRGNEQFF

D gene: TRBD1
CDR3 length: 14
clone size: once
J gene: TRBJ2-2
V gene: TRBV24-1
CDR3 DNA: TGTGCCACCAAGACAGGGGCCCACACCGGGGAGCTGTTTTTT
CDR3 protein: CATKTGAHTGELFF

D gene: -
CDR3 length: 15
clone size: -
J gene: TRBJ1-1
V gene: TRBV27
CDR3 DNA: TGTGCCAGCAGTTTATTGAGCAGGGGGAACACTGAAGCTTTCTTT
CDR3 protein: CASSLLSRGNTEAFF

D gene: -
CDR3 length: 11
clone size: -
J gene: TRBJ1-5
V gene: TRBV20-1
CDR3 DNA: TGCAGTGCTAGTCAGGGTCAGCCCCAGCATTTT
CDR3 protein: CSASQGQPQHF

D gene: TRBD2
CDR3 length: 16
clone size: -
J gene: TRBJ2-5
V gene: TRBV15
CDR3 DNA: TGTGCCACCAGCAGTGGTGGGACTAGCGGGATGGAGACCCAGTACTTC
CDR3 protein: CATSSGGTSGMETQYF

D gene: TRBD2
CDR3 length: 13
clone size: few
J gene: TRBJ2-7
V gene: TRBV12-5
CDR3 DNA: TGTGCTAGTGGTGCTAGCGGATCCTACGAGCAGTACTTC
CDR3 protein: CASGASGSYEQYF

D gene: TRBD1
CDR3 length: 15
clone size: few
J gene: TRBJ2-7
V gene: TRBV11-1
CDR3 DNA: TGTGCCAGCAGCTTAGGTGGGACAGGGACCTACGAGCAGTACTTC
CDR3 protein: CASSLGGTGTYEQYF

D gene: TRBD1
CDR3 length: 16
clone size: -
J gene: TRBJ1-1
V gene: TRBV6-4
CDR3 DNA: TGTGCCAGCAGCCCCCGGACAGGGGCGACGAACACTGAAGCTTTCTTT
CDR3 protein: CASSPRTGATNTEAFF

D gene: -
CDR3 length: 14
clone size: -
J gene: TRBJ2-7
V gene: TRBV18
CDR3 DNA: TGTGCCAGCTCACCGGCAAGGGGATTGAGTGAGCAGTACTTC
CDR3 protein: CASSPARGLSEQYF

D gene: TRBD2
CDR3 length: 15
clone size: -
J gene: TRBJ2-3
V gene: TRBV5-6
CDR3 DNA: TGTGCCAGCAGCTTAACTAGCGGGTTCACAGATACGCAGTATTTT
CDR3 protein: CASSLTSGFTDTQYF

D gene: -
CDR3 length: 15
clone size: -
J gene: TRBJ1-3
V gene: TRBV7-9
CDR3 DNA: TGTGCCAGCAGTGGAGACGGAACCTCTGGAAACACCATATATTTT
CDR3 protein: CASSGDGTSGNTIYF

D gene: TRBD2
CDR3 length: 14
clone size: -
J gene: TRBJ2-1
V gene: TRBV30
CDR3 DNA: TGTGCCTCCCAATCGGGGGGGGCCTACAATGAGCAGTTCTTC
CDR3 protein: CASQSGGAYNEQFF

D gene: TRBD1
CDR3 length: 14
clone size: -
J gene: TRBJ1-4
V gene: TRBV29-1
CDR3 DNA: TGCAGCGTAGTCTCGACAGGGGGCGCAGGAAAACTGTTTTTT
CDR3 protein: CSVVSTGGAGKLFF

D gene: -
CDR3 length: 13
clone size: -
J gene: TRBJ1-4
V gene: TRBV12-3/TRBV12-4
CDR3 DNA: TGTGCCAGCAGCCCAGGGGCTAATGAAAAACTGTTTTTT
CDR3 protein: CASSPGANEKLFF

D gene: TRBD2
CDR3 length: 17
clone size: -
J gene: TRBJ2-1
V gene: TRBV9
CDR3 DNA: TGTGCCAGCAGCGTAGAATCAAGACTAGCTGTCTACAATGAGCAGTTCTTC
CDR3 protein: CASSVESRLAVYNEQFF

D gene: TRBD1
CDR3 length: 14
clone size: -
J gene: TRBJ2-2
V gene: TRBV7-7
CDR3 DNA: TGTGCCCTCGTCCGGGACAGCAACACCGGGGAGCTGTTTTTT
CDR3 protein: CALVRDSNTGELFF

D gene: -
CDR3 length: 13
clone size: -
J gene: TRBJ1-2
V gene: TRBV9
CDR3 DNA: TGTGCCAGCAGCGTCACAGGGTCGGATGGCTACACCTTC
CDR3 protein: CASSVTGSDGYTF

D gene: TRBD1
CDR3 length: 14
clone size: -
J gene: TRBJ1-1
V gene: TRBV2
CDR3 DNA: TGTGCCAGCAGAATTGGGACAGATAACACTGAAGCTTTCTTT
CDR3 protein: CASRIGTDNTEAFF

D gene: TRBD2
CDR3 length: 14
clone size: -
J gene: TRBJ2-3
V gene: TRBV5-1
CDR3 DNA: TGCGCCAGCAGGGAGCGGGGGGACACAGATACGCAGTATTTT
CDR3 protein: CASRERGDTDTQYF

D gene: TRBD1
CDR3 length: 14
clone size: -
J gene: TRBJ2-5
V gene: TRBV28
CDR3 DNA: TGTGCCAGCACCACTTCGACAGGGGTTGAGACCCAGTACTTC
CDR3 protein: CASTTSTGVETQYF

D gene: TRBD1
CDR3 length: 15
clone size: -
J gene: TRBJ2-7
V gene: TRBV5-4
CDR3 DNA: TGTGCCAGCAGCTTGGGGACAGGCTATGCTTACGAGCAGTACTTC
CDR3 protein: CASSLGTGYAYEQYF

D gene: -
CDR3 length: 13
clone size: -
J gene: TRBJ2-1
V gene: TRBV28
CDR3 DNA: TGTGCCAGCGAAGAGACACTCCGGGGTGAGCAGTTCTTC
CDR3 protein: CASEETLRGEQFF

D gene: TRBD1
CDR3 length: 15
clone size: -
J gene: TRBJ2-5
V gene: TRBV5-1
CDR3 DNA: TGCGCCAGCAGCTTGGAATCAGGGGGCAGTCAGACCCAGTACTTC
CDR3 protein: CASSLESGGSQTQYF

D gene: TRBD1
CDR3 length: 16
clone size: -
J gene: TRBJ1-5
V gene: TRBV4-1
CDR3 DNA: TGCGCCAGCAGCCTGGGCCCGGGACAGACTAATCAGCCCCAGCATTTT
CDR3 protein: CASSLGPGQTNQPQHF

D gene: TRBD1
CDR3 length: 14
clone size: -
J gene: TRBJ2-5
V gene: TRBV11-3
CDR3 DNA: TGTGCCAGCAGCTTATCCGGGACAGAAGAGACCCAGTACTTC
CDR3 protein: CASSLSGTEETQYF

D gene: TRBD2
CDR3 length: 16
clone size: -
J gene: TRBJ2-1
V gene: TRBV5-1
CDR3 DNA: TGCGCCAGCAGCCCCCGACTAGCGGTTTCCTACAATGAGCAGTTCTTC
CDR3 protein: CASSPRLAVSYNEQFF

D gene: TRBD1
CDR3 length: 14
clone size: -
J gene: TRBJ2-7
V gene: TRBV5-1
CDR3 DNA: TGCGCCAGCAGCTTGACGGGACAGACCGAGGAGCAGTACTTC
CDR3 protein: CASSLTGQTEEQYF